Reported below is one T cell receptor (beta chain). Only a few counts were recorded for this clone. The antigen this receptor binds is unknown. No much larger clonotype is one base removed from it; base qualities were not supplied. In light of the paper, this sample's time point label describes: cells obtained before transplantation from donor or recipient. CD3+CD4+ and CD3+CD8+ populations were FACS-sorted from unstimulated pre-transplant donor and recipient cells taken from spleen or lymph nodes. The data are from a study of graft-versus-host responses after intestinal transplantation (dated by TCRdb to the early 2020s). With respect to the entire study: The transplants that recipients got were multivisceral, liver-intestinal, or isolated intestinal. Alloreactive clones were identified by sequencing pre-transplant mixed lymphocyte reaction products and comparing these products with unstimulated pre-transplant donor and recipient T cells. Bulk TCR-beta CDR3 sequencing was used to track graft-versus-host and host-versus-graft alloreactive T cell clones in the graft, circulation and bone marrow after intestinal transplantation. The cohort enrolled about two dozen intestinal transplant recipients, one of whom was a retransplant, and 3 patients without pretransplant specimens were excluded. Samples from a few later patients were sequenced in-house on an Illumina MiSeq with MiXCR processing rather than by the commercial service. Every recipient was given anti-thymocyte globulin induction, followed by approximately three years of maintenance tacrolimus and steroids. Donor T cell macrochimerism was defined as a peak of at least 4% donor T cells among recipient peripheral blood mononuclear cells.

In the germline V gene, CDR1 corresponds to SGHVS and CDR2 to FNYEAQ. The CDR3 holds 15 amino acids from the cysteine to the phenylalanine. Solely the CDR3 DNA is kept, with 45 bases framed from the first base. V and J lose 0 bases and 4 bases, and a span of 13 bases separates them. Here is what the overall study found, with its caveats: In patients with donor T cell macrochimerism, the allografts had high GvH to HvG T cell clonal ratios. The conclusions were limited by the relatively low number and heterogeneity of the intestinal transplant patients. GvH clones were detected in recipient bone marrow, and some appeared earlier in ileal mucosa or blood, consistent with an intestinal mucosal origin. Early after transplant, peak levels of circulating GvH clones were associated with declines in HvG clones.

Libraries came from the immunoSEQ multiplex PCR assay. For most patients, genomic DNA was isolated using the Qiagen DNeasy Blood and Tissue Kit and was shipped frozen to Adaptive Biotechnologies for TCR sequencing. Adaptive Biotechnologies carried out high-throughput TCR-beta CDR3 sequencing of genomic DNA for most patients. As for the original processing: TCR sequencing data for around 19 patients were retrieved from Adaptive's ImmunoSEQ software; a few other patients were processed with MiXCR and VDJtools. To correct CD4 versus CD8 sorting errors, sequences present in both subsets at a frequency ratio below 5:1 were removed. CDR3 nucleotide sequences shared between donor and recipient were removed because the origin of such sequences could not be assigned. At least 2-fold expansion over unstimulated cells and a minimum CFSE-low frequency of 0.002% (template counts) or 0.001% (read counts) were required for clones to be classified as alloreactive. Clones detected in sequenced pre-transplant spleen, lymph node, or MLR CFSE-low populations of the donor or recipient were defined as mappable. The cumulative frequency of alloreactive clones was calculated as a percentage of all sequences, weighted by copy number. TCRdb limited this immuneACCESS table to in-frame rearrangements with V and J called. A share of clones is missing; checked studies link under half to unresolved V genes, and the rest is unexplained. The D gene and trimming were derived from the DNA, and the V and J assignments and clone size from that table. For this sample there are 100,000 to 120,000 clones; about 94% appear just once. The ten largest clones add up to about 0.51% of the sample.

The TCR sequence derives from a human donor who received an intestinal transplant. Rearrangement joined TRBV7-6 to TRBJ2-7; a tentative D call is TRBD2 (5 bases match). The sequenced sample was unstimulated CD8+ T cells sorted from spleen or lymph node cells, obtained before intestinal transplant. The DNA is TGTGCCAGCAGCTTAGCGCGAGGGCCGCGATACGAGCAGTACTTC. Translation gives CASSLARGPRYEQYF.